This TCR beta chain was obtained from a study of kidney transplant recipient with SARS-CoV-2 infection. The CDR3 sequence is 14 residues long. Trimming removed 5 bases from V and 5 bases from J, with 15 bases in between. Germline CDR1 is SEHNR and CDR2 is FQNEAQ (reference sequence). One entry per CDR3 protein, called by TCRdb with MiXCR from the reads. The sample shows approximately 250,000 distinct CDR3 sequences, under 35% of them seen only once. In its sample, this clonotype was seen many times. The clonotype originates from a male patient in his thirties who had COVID-19 and was a kidney transplant recipient. Some T cells may have originated in the graft donor. Sequenced here: a blood sample, sampled at baseline and on day 111 from a kidney transplant recipient. The chain uses TRBV7-9 and TRBJ1-2; D is uncertain. As DNA, the CDR3 is TGTGCCAGCAGCCCTCTGGCGGAGAGATATGGCTACACCTTC. This sequence encodes CASSPLAERYGYTF.